What follows describes a single T cell receptor (beta chain). No antigen is known for it. No much larger clone exists at a distance of one base, and base qualities are not known. This sample is drawn from a study of identical twins (dated by TCRdb to the mid-2010s). Concerning the study at large: TCR alpha and beta repertoires from monozygotic twins, unrelated adults of various ages and cord blood were deep-sequenced to test whether fetal clonotypes persist. Replicate twin experiments were performed at different times using different library preparation protocols to rule out contamination.

Only healthy Caucasian donors were included. The researchers also sequenced three unrelated adults who were not twins: a male aged 18 to 29, a male aged 50 to 59, and a female aged 50 to 59. Miltenyi CD45RO+ enrichment and human naive T-cell isolation kits were used to isolate memory (CD45RO+) and naive T cells from PBMC. Libraries came from 5' RACE. Reads for this sample came from an Illumina HiSeq 2000. Template switching added a universal primer binding site, and the final cDNA carried a unique molecular identifier that allowed TCR cDNA molecules to be counted accurately. Specific primers in the conserved constant-segment region were used to synthesize first-strand cDNA for TCR alpha and beta chains. To control for contamination, every cDNA library carried two barcodes: a SMART-Mk sample barcode plus Illumina barcodes. TruSeq adapter sequences and Illumina sample barcodes were added in two successive PCR steps. The TCR alpha and beta cDNA libraries were sequenced on the Illumina HiSeq platform using custom primers. Per the original workflow: Unique molecular identifiers were extracted from raw reads with MiGEC, and CDR3 positions were determined with MiXCR. Recombination models were inferred per individual with the repgenHMM and IGoR tools using an EM algorithm. The analysis of shared clonotypes was done with the tcR package in R, with sharing normalized by the product of cloneset sizes. Out-of-frame nonproductive sequences were analyzed to study raw recombination free of thymic and clonal selection effects. TCRdb reworked the public reads: Q25 trimming with fastp, MiXCR clone assembly, productive beta chains retained. Each CDR3 protein appears once, grouped with its most common genes and DNA. TCRdb, rather than the study authors, made the V and J calls. This sample holds approximately 670,000 distinct CDR3 sequences; approximately 6% were observed only once. The ten largest clones take up roughly 1.6% of the sample.

The germline V and J ends show losses of 10 bases and 0 bases respectively, and no gene match explains 5 bases of the junction. For CDR1 and CDR2, the germline V gene lists MDHEN and SYDVKM. The CDR3 runs 14 amino acids, cysteine and phenylalanine included. The retained sequence is limited to the CDR3, 42 bases, with the frame set at the first base. The full study reports these points: Abundant cord blood beta clonotypes had fewer insertions, young adult naive repertoires showed a similar but weaker trend, and memory repertoires showed no such trend. Excess twin sharing in beta out-of-frame sequences was weaker because fewer shared sequences lowered the signal-to-noise ratio. In monozygotic twins, recombination models systematically underestimated out-of-frame TCR alpha sharing, but the models matched the sharing seen between unrelated individuals. Compared with coincidental sharing between unrelated individuals, out-of-frame TCR alpha sequences shared between twins showed an excess of sequences with low generation probability. Invariant T cells such as MAIT and iNKT could partly confound zero-insertion analyses, although diverse VJ usage argued against such confounding for most clonotypes. Because the same donors could not be followed over many years, the conclusions depended on cross-sectional statistical analysis.

The chain is assembled from TRBV28 and TRBJ2-2; 7 nucleotides in the junction match TRBD1. The clonotype comes from a young man in good health. The source material was naive T cells sorted from blood. The cell subset or site label, as the study defines it: cells isolated with a human naive T-cell isolation kit. The nucleotide sequence reads TGTGCCACTTGGGACAGCCCGAACACCGGGGAGCTGTTTTTT. It encodes CATWDSPNTGELFF.